This T cell receptor beta chain was recovered during a study of beta chain features in type 1 diabetes. This clone was counted a few times. As yet, its antigen is unknown. Investigators reverse transcribed all isolated RNA, so they sequenced expressed TCRB transcripts. Reads from naive, central memory and regulatory T cell samples averaged roughly 3.3 million. TCRdb's copy holds only in-frame clones and misses some; the assay was immunoSEQ multiplex PCR. Among under 900,000 clones, roughly 15% were seen once, and the ten largest hold around 0.02%. Whole-study results and caveats: Type 1 diabetes patients had TCRB CDR3s that were shorter (moderately but significantly so) in all four CD4+ subsets.

The sample taken for sequencing was naive CD4+ T cells from blood. This receptor was obtained from a woman between 18 and 29 years old in good health.

The CDR3 protein is CASSLGWPSGRTDTQYF. Here the CDR3 DNA reads TGTGCCAGCAGCTTAGGTTGGCCTAGCGGGAGGACAGATACGCAGTATTTT. J is TRBJ2-3 and V is TRBV7-9; TRBD2 agrees at 11 bases. V gave up 1 base and J gave up 3 bases; unmatched junction bases: 6. CDR3 size: 17 residues. CDR1 is SEHNR, CDR2 FQNEAQ, per germline (reference sequence).